Presented here are 26 T cell receptor beta chains from one specimen sequenced in a study of T cells in Graves' hyperthyroidism and ophthalmopathy. There were TCR beta CDR3 regions amplified from RNA transcripts. TCR CDR3 regions were first amplified by RT-PCR with HTBI primers. A single record per CDR3 protein comes from TCRdb applying MiXCR to the multiplex PCR reads. This table has approximately 420,000 distinct CDR3 sequences, approximately 15% appearing once. Sequencing was done on a sample of blood. The origin of the receptors is a woman between 18 and 30 years old with Graves' hyperthyroidism.

The rearrangement links TRBV5-8 to TRBJ2-1; TRBD2 matches 13 bases. CDR3 length: 15 residues. With 5 bases clipped from V and 6 bases from J, the junction kept 5 bases outside the gene matches. Germline V gives CDR1 SGHTS, CDR2 YDEGEE. The DNA of the CDR3 is TGTGCCAGCAGACTAGCGGGAGGGGGGGTCAATGAGCAGTTCTTC. This sequence encodes CASRLAGGGVNEQFF.

This clonotype came up many times. The V and J genes are TRBV2 and TRBJ2-3; D not resolved. The CDR3 totals 15 residues. The V end lost 6 bases, the J end lost 1 base, and 14 bases lay between the germline ends. The V gene's germline CDR1 is SNHLY and CDR2 FYNNEI. In DNA, the CDR3 is TGTGCCAGCAGCGGGCCCGCTCGGGGCACAGATACGCAGTATTTT. Amino acids: CASSGPARGTDTQYF.

This clonotype occurred many times. The genes are TRBV28 and TRBJ2-7; the match to TRBD2 covers 8 bases. The J segment lost 5 bases and the V segment lost 5 bases, leaving 8 bases of the junction unmatched. Germline CDR1 MDHEN, CDR2 SYDVKM. The CDR3 sequence is 14 residues long. The CDR3 region has the DNA TGTGCCAGCAGTCTCCAGCGGGAGCGCAACGAGCAGTACTTC. This codes for CASSLQRERNEQYF.

Many counts were recorded for this clonotype. J is TRBJ2-1 and V is TRBV27; 10 bases fit TRBD2. CDR1 and CDR2 from the germline V gene are MNHEY and SMNVEV (reference sequence). This CDR3 is built from 15 residues. CDR3 protein: CAKSLLGLADNEQFF. CDR3 coding DNA: TGTGCAAAGTCATTACTCGGACTAGCGGACAATGAGCAGTTCTTC.

The sample holds many counts of this clonotype. The chain combines TRBV28 with TRBJ1-2, with D perhaps matching TRBD1 (5 bases). Deletions cut 5 bases from V and 2 bases from J, with 15 bases between. In germline, CDR1 is MDHEN, CDR2 SYDVKM. The CDR3 is 15 residues long. In DNA, the CDR3 is TGTGCCAGCAGTCGTCCCGGGACGGCAAACTATGGCTACACCTTC. The encoded protein is CASSRPGTANYGYTF.

This clonotype appeared a few times. The chain is built from TRBV6-1 and TRBJ2-3; D remains unclear. The CDR3 spans 13 residues. The germline gives CDR1 MNHNS, CDR2 SASEGT. Deletions cut 4 bases from V and 2 bases from J, with 7 bases between. CDR3 amino acids: CASSGTYTDTQYF. CDR3 in DNA: TGTGCCAGCAGTGGAACTTACACAGATACGCAGTATTTT.

This clonotype showed up just a few times. The CDR3 loop reads CSVVSGNQPQHF. The CDR3 bases are TGCAGCGTTGTTAGCGGGAATCAGCCCCAGCATTTT. V is TRBV29-1 and J is TRBJ1-5; no reliable D call. Germline assignment: CDR1 SQVTM and CDR2 ANQGSEA. CDR3 length: 12 residues. Trimming took off 4 bases at V and 4 bases at J, with 8 bases between the two ends.

Only a few counts were recorded for this clonotype. The CDR3 here is CATRQGDLGYTF. For the CDR3, the DNA is TGTGCCACCAGACAGGGGGACCTTGGCTACACCTTC. The chain is built from TRBV24-1 and TRBJ1-2; TRBD1 matches at 8 bases. J lost 7 bases, V lost 7 bases, and 4 bases had no gene match. Per germline, CDR1 KGHDR and CDR2 SFDVKD. There are 12 residues in the CDR3.

This clonotype was recorded many times. The chain employs TRBV28 and TRBJ1-1, with D unclear. The germline CDR1 and CDR2 sequences are MDHEN and SYDVKM. V lost 5 bases and J 11 bases, leaving 12 bases between the germline ends. The CDR3 loop spans 11 amino acids. In nucleotides, the CDR3 is TGTGCCAGCAGTCAAGGGTTCTCGGCTTTCTTT. This gives the protein CASSQGFSAFF.

Regarding this clonotype: This sequence may be a read error, since a much larger clone differs from it by one base. This chain uses TRBV13 with TRBJ2-7; TRBD2 matches at 12 bases. This CDR3 has 16 amino acids. Germline V gene sequence: CDR1 PRHDT, CDR2 FYEKMQ (reference sequence). The trim removed 8 bases at V and 5 bases at J, leaving 13 bases unmatched. The CDR3 sequence is CASGRLAGGGKHEQYF. As DNA, the CDR3 is TGTGCCAGCGGGAGGCTAGCGGGAGGGGGGAAGCACGAGCAGTACTTC. The variable domain in full, with the rest retrieved from reference TRBV13 and TRBJ2-7, is AAGVIQSPRHLIKEKRETATLKCYPIPRHDTVYWYQQGPGQDPQFLISFYEKMQSDKGSIPDRFSAQQFSDYHSELNMSSLELGDSALYFCASGRLAGGGKHEQYFGPGTRLTVT.

This clonotype was recorded many times. V and J are TRBV11-2 and TRBJ2-7; no firm D call. The CDR3 has 14 amino acids. Germline V gene data show CDR1 as SGHAT and CDR2 as FQNNGV. Trimming left V 1 base short and J 2 bases short, with 9 bases between. For the CDR3, the DNA is TGTGCCAGCAGCTTAGCGGGCCGTCCCTACGAGCAGTACTTC. Translating it yields CASSLAGRPYEQYF.

This clonotype was counted at least ten times. The rearrangement uses TRBV6-1 and TRBJ2-5; D uncertain. V was cut by 0 bases and J by 3 bases, with 8 bases left in between. This CDR3 comprises 14 residues. Germline V lookup: CDR1 MNHNS, CDR2 SASEGT. CDR3 coding DNA: TGTGCCAGCAGTGAAGCATTGTATAAAGAGACCCAGTACTTC. It yields the protein CASSEALYKETQYF.

The rearrangement links TRBV7-2 to TRBJ2-7, with TRBD1 matching over 9 bases. Germline values: CDR1 SGHTA, CDR2 FQGNSA. Losses at the gene ends were 7 bases for V and 3 bases for J; bases not matched to a gene: 7. CDR3 length equals 14 residues. CDR3 amino acids: CASTQTGGHYEQYF. The DNA for the CDR3 is TGTGCCAGCACTCAGACAGGGGGTCACTACGAGCAGTACTTC.

V gene TRBV20-1 combines with J gene TRBJ2-7, with D maybe TRBD1 (6 bases). This CDR3 is 13 amino acids long. Germline V gives CDR1 DFQATT, CDR2 SNEGSKA (reference sequence). The V end was cut by 1 base, the J end by 1 base, with 8 bases between. The CDR3 nucleotides are TGCAGTGCTAGAGCCACAGGGTCCTACGAGCAGTACTTC. Translating gives CSARATGSYEQYF.

This clonotype was seen a few times. The chain links TRBV29-1 to TRBJ1-1, with a tentative D call TRBD1 (5 bases). The CDR3 consists of 14 residues. V was cut by 5 bases and J by 4 bases, with 17 bases left in between. Germline V CDR1 and CDR2: SQVTM, ANQGSEA. This chain's CDR3 is CSVRTGGLGTEAFF. In DNA form, the CDR3 reads TGCAGCGTTCGGACCGGGGGTCTGGGCACTGAAGCTTTCTTT.

This clonotype was seen ten or more times. V is TRBV7-9 and J is TRBJ2-7, with TRBD1 matching over 10 bases. Germline CDR1 SEHNR, CDR2 FQNEAQ (reference sequence). The ends lost 5 bases at V and 2 bases at J; junction bases unmatched: 12. The CDR3 contains 17 residues. CDR3 in DNA: TGTGCCAGCAGCCCGAACCGCCGGGACAGGGGACCCTACGAGCAGTACTTC. Amino acids: CASSPNRRDRGPYEQYF.

In this sample, this clonotype turned up many times. The gene calls are TRBV30 and TRBJ1-2; D perhaps matches TRBD1 (5 bases). The V end was cut by 3 bases, the J end by 6 bases, with 20 bases between. Looked up from germline, CDR1 is GTSNPN and CDR2 is SVGIG (reference sequence). The CDR3 has 15 amino acids. In DNA form, the CDR3 reads TGTGCCTGGAGCATCGGGGACCTTCCGGGGGATGGCTACACCTTC. The encoded protein is CAWSIGDLPGDGYTF.

The chain recombines TRBV5-1 with TRBJ1-2; perhaps TRBD1 as D (6 bases). There are 14 residues in the CDR3. Germline CDR1 and CDR2: SGHRS and YFSETQ. Trimming shortened V by 1 base and J by 4 bases, and 11 bases separated the two germline ends. The CDR3 DNA reads as TGCGCCAGCAGCTTGACCCTGGACAGCTATGGCTACACCTTC. This sequence encodes CASSLTLDSYGYTF.

The CDR3 DNA is TGCAGCGTCAGCATCAGAAACACTGAAGCTTTCTTT. Translated: CSVSIRNTEAFF. The V gene is TRBV29-1, the J gene TRBJ1-1; no firm D call. This CDR3 is 12 amino acids long. Per the germline V gene, CDR1 is SQVTM and CDR2 is ANQGSEA. Trimming left V 6 bases short and J 2 bases short, with 10 bases between.

This clonotype was seen repeatedly, ten times or more. The chain joins TRBV30 to TRBJ2-7; TRBD1 aligns across 8 bases. The germline CDR1 and CDR2 sequences are GTSNPN and SVGIG (reference sequence). The CDR3 spans 14 residues. J was trimmed by 2 bases and V by 1 base; bases with no gene match: 4. In DNA, the CDR3 is TGTGCCTGGAGTGGGACAGGGAGTCCCTACGAGCAGTACTTC. Its translation is CAWSGTGSPYEQYF.

This clonotype has a count of ten or more. As DNA, the CDR3 is TGTGCCAGCAGTCCCTCCGGGACAGCGAACACTGAAGCTTTCTTT. Encoded protein: CASSPSGTANTEAFF. This sequence joins TRBV7-2 and TRBJ1-1; 7 bases align to TRBD1. V lost 6 bases, J lost 1 base, and 8 bases stayed unmatched. Germline V gene data show CDR1 as SGHTA and CDR2 as FQGNSA. The CDR3 contains 15 residues.

This clonotype was detected a few times. This may be a read error: a much more frequent sequence differs by one nucleotide. V and J are TRBV12-3 or TRBV12-4 and TRBJ1-3; D remains ambiguous. The CDR3 loop spans 15 amino acids. The CDR3 sequence is CVSSPPGAPGNTIYF. DNA for the CDR3: TGTGTCAGCAGCCCCCCAGGAGCACCCGGAAACACCATATATTTT.

This clonotype has ten or more counts. The chain uses TRBV15 and TRBJ2-7, with D perhaps assigned TRBD1 or TRBD2 (5 bases each). Deletions cut 5 bases from V and 5 bases from J, with 16 bases between. This CDR3 spans 14 amino acids. Germline loops: CDR1 LNHNV, CDR2 YYDKDF (reference sequence). Here the CDR3 reads CATSVRDPGHEQYF. In DNA, the CDR3 is TGTGCCACCAGCGTCCGGGACCCAGGACACGAGCAGTACTTC.

This clonotype was picked up many times. This rearrangement joins TRBV18 to TRBJ1-1, with a weak D call TRBD1 (6 bases). The length of the CDR3 is 16 residues. Germline CDR1 reads KGHSH; CDR2 reads LQKENI. V lost 2 bases and J 10 bases, leaving 23 bases between the germline ends. CDR3 nucleotide sequence: TGTGCCAGCTCACCAAGAAACGCTACAGGGTGGATTGTAGCTTTCTTT. This gives the protein CASSPRNATGWIVAFF.

This clonotype has only a few counts. The chain combines TRBV6-4 with TRBJ2-2; D unclear. The CDR3 runs 13 residues. Trimming took off 4 bases at V and 5 bases at J, with 8 bases between the two ends. Germline V gene sequence: CDR1 MRHNA, CDR2 SNTAGT. Here the CDR3 reads CASSVDLTGELFF. In DNA form, the CDR3 reads TGTGCCAGCAGTGTCGATCTAACCGGGGAGCTGTTTTTT.

Here the CDR3 reads CSVEGGNDYGYTF. In nucleotides, the CDR3 is TGCAGCGTTGAAGGCGGAAACGACTATGGCTACACCTTC. V and J are TRBV29-1 and TRBJ1-2; the D is unclear. Trimming removed 1 base at V and 3 bases at J, with 9 bases between. The CDR3 has 13 residues. CDR1 and CDR2 (germline): SQVTM, ANQGSEA.